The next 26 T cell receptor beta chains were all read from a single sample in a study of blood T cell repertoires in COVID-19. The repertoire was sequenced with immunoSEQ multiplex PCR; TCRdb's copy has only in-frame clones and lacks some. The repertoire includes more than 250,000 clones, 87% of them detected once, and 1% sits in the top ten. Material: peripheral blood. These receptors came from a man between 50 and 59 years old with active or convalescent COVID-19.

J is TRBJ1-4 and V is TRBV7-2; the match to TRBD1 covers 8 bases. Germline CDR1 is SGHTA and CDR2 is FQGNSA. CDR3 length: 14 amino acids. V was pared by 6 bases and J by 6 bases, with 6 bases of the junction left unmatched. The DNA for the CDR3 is TGTGCCAGCAGATCCGGGACAGGTCATGAAAAACTGTTTTTT. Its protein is CASRSGTGHEKLFF.

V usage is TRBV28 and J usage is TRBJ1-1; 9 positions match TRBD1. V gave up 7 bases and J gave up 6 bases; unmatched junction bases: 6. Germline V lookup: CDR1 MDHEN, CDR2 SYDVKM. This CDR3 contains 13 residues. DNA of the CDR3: TGTGCCAGCACCGTCGGACAGGGGTCTGAAGCTTTCTTT. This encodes CASTVGQGSEAFF.

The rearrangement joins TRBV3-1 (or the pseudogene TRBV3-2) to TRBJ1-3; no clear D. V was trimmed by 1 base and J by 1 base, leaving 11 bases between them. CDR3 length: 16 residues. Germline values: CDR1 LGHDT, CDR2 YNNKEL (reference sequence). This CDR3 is CASSQVISGSGNTIYF. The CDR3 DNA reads TGTGCCAGCAGCCAAGTAATATCGGGTTCTGGAAACACCATATATTTT.

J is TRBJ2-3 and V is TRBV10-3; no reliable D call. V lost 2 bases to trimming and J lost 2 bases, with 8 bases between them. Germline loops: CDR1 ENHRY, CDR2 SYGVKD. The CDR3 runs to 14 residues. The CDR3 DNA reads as TGTGCCATCAGTGAGCGCGACATCACAGATACGCAGTATTTT. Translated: CAISERDITDTQYF.

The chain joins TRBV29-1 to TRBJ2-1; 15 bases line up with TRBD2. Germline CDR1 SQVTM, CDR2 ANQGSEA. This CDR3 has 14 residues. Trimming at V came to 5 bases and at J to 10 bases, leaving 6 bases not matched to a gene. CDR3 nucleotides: TGCAGCGTTAGGGGACTAGCGGGAGGCGGGGAGCAGTTCTTC. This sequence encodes CSVRGLAGGGEQFF.

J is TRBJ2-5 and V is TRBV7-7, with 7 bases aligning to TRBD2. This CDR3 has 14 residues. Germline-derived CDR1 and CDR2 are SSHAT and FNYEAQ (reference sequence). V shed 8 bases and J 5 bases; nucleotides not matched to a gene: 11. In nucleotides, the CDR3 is TGTGCCAGCTCCAAGACTAGCCTCGGGGAGACCCAGTACTTC. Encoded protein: CASSKTSLGETQYF.

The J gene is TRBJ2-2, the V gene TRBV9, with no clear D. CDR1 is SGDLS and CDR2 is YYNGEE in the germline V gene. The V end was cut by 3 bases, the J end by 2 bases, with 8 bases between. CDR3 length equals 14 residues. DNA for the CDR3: TGTGCCAGCAGCGCGCCTAGAAACACCGGGGAGCTGTTTTTT. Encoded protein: CASSAPRNTGELFF.

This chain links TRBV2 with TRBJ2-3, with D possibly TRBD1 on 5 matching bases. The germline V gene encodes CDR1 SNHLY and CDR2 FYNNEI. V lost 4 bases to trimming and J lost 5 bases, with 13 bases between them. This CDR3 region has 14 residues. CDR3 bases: TGTGCCAGCAGTGCAGGGCAACCAGTAGATACGCAGTATTTT. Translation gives CASSAGQPVDTQYF.

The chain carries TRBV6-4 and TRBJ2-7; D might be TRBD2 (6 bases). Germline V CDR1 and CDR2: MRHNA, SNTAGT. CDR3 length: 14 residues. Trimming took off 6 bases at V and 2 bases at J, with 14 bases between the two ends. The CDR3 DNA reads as TGTGCCAGCAGCCCAGGTGCGGGGCCCTACGAGCAGTACTTC. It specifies CASSPGAGPYEQYF.

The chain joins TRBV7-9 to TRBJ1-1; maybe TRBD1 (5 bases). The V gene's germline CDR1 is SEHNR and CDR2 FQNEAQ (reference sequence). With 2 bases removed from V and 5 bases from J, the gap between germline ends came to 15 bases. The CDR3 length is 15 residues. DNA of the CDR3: TGTGCCAGCAGCTTATGGTCGGGGGACGGGACTGAAGCTTTCTTT. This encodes CASSLWSGDGTEAFF.

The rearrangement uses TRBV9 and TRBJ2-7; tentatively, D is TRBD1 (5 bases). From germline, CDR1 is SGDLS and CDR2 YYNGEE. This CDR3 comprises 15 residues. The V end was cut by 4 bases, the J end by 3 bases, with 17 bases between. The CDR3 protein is CASSPSVTVLYEQYF. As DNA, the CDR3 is TGTGCCAGCAGCCCCTCGGTGACAGTTCTCTACGAGCAGTACTTC.

DNA for the CDR3: TGTGCCAGCAGCTTCGGGACTCCCCAGGAGACCCAGTACTTC. It translates to CASSFGTPQETQYF. V is TRBV5-8 and J is TRBJ2-5, with D maybe TRBD2 (6 bases). The CDR3 has 14 amino acids. Germline lookup yields CDR1 SGHTS and CDR2 YDEGEE. V gave up 2 bases and J gave up 5 bases, with 13 bases separating them.

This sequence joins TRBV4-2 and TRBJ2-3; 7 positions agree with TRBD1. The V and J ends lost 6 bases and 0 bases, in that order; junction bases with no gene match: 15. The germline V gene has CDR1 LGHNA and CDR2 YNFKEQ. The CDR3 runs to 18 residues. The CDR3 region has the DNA TGTGCCAGCAGTCGCCAAGCTTCGACAGGGTACAGCACAGATACGCAGTATTTT. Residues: CASSRQASTGYSTDTQYF.

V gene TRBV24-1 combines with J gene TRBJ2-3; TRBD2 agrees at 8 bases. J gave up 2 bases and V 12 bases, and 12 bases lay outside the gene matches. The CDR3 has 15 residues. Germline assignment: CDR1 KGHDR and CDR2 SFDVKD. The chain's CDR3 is CASRPGGPFTDTQYF. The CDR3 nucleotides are TGTGCCTCTCGGCCGGGGGGGCCCTTCACAGATACGCAGTATTTT.

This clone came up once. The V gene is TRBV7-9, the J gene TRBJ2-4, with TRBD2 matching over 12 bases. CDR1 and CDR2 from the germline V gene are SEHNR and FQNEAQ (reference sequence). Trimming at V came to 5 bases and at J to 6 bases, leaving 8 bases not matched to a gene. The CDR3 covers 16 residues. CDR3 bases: TGTGCCAGCAGCCCAACTAGCGGGGGGCCGGTAAACATTCAGTACTTC. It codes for CASSPTSGGPVNIQYF.

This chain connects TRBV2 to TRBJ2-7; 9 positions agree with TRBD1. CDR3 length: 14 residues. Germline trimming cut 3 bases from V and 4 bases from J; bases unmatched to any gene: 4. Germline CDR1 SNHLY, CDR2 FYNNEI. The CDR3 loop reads CASSDDRGVYEQYF. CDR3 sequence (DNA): TGTGCCAGCAGTGACGACAGGGGGGTTTACGAGCAGTACTTC.

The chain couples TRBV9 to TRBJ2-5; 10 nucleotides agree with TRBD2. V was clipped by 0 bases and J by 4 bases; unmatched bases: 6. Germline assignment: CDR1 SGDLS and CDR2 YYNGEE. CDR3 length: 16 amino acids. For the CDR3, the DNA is TGTGCCAGCAGCGTAGGCCTAGCGGGGGAGGGAGAGACCCAGTACTTC. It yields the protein CASSVGLAGEGETQYF.

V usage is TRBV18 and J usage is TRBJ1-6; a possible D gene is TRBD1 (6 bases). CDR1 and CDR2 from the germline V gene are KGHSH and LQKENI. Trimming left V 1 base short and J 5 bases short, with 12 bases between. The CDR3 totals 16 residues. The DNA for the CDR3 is TGTGCCAGCTCACCACAGGGTGGACAGAATAATTCACCCCTCCACTTT. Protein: CASSPQGGQNNSPLHF.

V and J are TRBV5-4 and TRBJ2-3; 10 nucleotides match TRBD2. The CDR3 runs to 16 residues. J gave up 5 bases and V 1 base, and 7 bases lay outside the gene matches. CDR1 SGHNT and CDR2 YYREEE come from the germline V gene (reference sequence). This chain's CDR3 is CASSLTSGGAGDTQYF. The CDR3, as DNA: TGTGCCAGCAGCTTGACGAGCGGGGGGGCCGGAGATACGCAGTATTTT. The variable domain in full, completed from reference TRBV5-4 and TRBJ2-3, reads ETGVTQSPTHLIKTRGQQVTLRCSSQSGHNTVSWYQQALGQGPQFIFQYYREEENGRGNFPPRFSGLQFPNYSSELNVNALELDDSALYLCASSLTSGGAGDTQYFGPGTRLTVL.

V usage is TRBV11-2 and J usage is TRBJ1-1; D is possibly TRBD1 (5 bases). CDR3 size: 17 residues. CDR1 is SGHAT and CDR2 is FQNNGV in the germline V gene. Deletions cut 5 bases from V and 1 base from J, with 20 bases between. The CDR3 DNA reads TGTGCCAGCAGCAAGGACACTATTCAAACCCCGAACACTGAAGCTTTCTTT. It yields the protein CASSKDTIQTPNTEAFF.

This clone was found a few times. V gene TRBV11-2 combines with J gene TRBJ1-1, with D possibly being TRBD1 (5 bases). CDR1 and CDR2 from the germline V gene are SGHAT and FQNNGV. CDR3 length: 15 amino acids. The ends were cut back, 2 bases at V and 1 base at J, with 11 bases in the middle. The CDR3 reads CASSLSLGQNTEAFF. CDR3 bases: TGTGCCAGCAGCTTATCCCTGGGGCAGAACACTGAAGCTTTCTTT.

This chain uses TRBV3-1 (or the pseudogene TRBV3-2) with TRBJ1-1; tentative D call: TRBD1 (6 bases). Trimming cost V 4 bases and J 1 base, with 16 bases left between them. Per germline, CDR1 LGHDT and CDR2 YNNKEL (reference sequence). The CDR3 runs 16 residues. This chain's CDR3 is CASSLLPGQPNTEAFF. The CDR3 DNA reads TGTGCCAGCAGCCTCCTACCTGGACAGCCGAACACTGAAGCTTTCTTT.

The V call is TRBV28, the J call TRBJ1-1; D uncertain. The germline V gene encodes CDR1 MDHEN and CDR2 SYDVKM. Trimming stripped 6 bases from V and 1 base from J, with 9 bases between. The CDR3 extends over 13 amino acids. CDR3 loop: CASRASGNTEAFF. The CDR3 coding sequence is TGTGCCAGCAGGGCGTCGGGGAACACTGAAGCTTTCTTT.

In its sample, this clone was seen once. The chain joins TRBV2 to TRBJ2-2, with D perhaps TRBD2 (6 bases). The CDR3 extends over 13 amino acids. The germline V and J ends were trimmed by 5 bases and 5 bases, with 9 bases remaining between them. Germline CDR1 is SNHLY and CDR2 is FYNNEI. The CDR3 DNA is TGTGCCAGCAGTCGGCTAGCGACCGGGGAGCTGTTTTTT. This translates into CASSRLATGELFF.

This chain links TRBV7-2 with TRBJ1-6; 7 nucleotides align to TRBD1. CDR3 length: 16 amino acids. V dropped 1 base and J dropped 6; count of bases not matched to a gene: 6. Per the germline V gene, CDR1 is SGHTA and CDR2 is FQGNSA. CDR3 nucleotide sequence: TGTGCCAGCAGCTTAGTAGCCGGACAGGTTAATTCACCCCTCCACTTT. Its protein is CASSLVAGQVNSPLHF. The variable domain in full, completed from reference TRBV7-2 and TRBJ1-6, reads GAGVSQSPSNKVTEKGKDVELRCDPISGHTALYWYRQSLGQGLEFLIYFQGNSAPDKSGLPSDRFSAERTGGSVSTLTIQRTQQEDSAVYLCASSLVAGQVNSPLHFGNGTRLTVT.

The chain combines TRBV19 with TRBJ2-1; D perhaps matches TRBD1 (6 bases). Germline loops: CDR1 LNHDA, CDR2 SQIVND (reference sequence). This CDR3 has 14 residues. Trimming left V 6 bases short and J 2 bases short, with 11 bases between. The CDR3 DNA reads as TGTGCCAGTAGCCTGAGGACAGCCTACAATGAGCAGTTCTTC. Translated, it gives CASSLRTAYNEQFF.